These T cell receptor beta chains were read from a single sample in a study of T cells after yellow fever vaccination. TCRdb redid the calling of the 5' RACE reads with MiXCR, one entry per CDR3 protein. Among roughly 56,000 distinct CDR3 sequences, approximately 6% were seen once, and the ten largest hold 31%. The source was PBMCs, either bulk or a sorted T-cell subset (CD4+, CD8+, memory, or dextramer-sorted; not recorded which), collected on the day of the yellow fever booster vaccination. Receptors originate from a man younger than 35 who received the YFV17D yellow fever vaccine. The CDR3 runs from the conserved cysteine through the conserved F or W. D genes are given only for firm matches. Size tells how often a clone was seen (once, few, many) or the class of an expanded clone, and some rows leave it out.

>.|few|TRBV6-2/TRBV6-3|TRBJ2-2
CASSYSRTGTGELFF
TGTGCCAGCAGTTATTCCAGGACCGGAACCGGGGAGCTGTTTTTT
>.|few|TRBV5-1|TRBJ1-1
CASSPDGFNTEAFF
TGCGCCAGCAGCCCCGACGGATTTAACACTGAAGCTTTCTTT
>.|many|TRBV5-1|TRBJ2-5
CASSLVQGGETQYF
TGCGCCAGCAGCTTGGTCCAGGGAGGAGAGACCCAGTACTTC
>.|.|TRBV20-1|TRBJ2-2
CSALFLGGTGELFF
TGCAGTGCTCTTTTTCTAGGGGGTACCGGGGAGCTGTTTTTT
>.|many|TRBV20-1|TRBJ2-5
CSARAGVGKTQYF
TGCAGTGCTAGAGCGGGGGTCGGTAAGACCCAGTACTTC
>.|.|TRBV3-1|TRBJ1-5
CASSQGPHQPQHF
TGTGCCAGCAGCCAAGGGCCCCATCAGCCCCAGCATTTT
>TRBD1|many|TRBV5-5|TRBJ2-5
CASSWGTGEETQYF
TGTGCCAGCAGCTGGGGGACAGGGGAAGAGACCCAGTACTTC
>.|many|TRBV27|TRBJ2-7
CASSPLETYEQYF
TGTGCCAGCAGTCCCCTGGAAACTTACGAGCAGTACTTC
>.|.|TRBV5-1|TRBJ2-1
CASGETSLYNEQFF
TGCGCCAGCGGGGAGACGTCCCTCTACAATGAGCAGTTCTTC
>.|few|TRBV11-3|TRBJ2-1
CASSSRVSSYNEQFF
TGTGCCAGCAGCTCGCGGGTGAGCTCCTACAATGAGCAGTTCTTC
>TRBD1|many|TRBV10-3|TRBJ2-3
CAIRFTTGADTQYF
TGTGCCATCCGTTTTACCACAGGGGCAGATACGCAGTATTTT
>TRBD2|many|TRBV9|TRBJ2-1
CASSDTLAGDYNEQFF
TGTGCCAGCAGCGATACACTAGCGGGGGACTACAATGAGCAGTTCTTC
>.|few|TRBV15|TRBJ2-2
CATSPSGTGELFF
TGTGCCACCAGCCCATCTGGGACCGGGGAGCTGTTTTTT
>.|many|TRBV7-2|TRBJ1-5
CASSTQTSIWQPQHF
TGTGCCAGCAGCACCCAGACAAGCATTTGGCAGCCCCAGCATTTT
>TRBD2|.|TRBV4-3|TRBJ2-3
CASSQELWTSYPTDTQYF
TGCGCCAGCAGCCAAGAACTCTGGACTAGCTACCCCACAGATACGCAGTATTTT
>.|many|TRBV27|TRBJ2-3
CASSWAPADTQYF
TGTGCCAGCAGTTGGGCCCCCGCCGATACGCAGTATTTT
>.|.|TRBV4-1|TRBJ2-1
CASSRQVHEQFF
TGCGCCAGCAGCCGACAGGTGCATGAGCAGTTCTTC
>TRBD1|many|TRBV27|TRBJ2-3
CASKLGLTGVEDTQYF
TGTGCCAGCAAACTCGGGCTTACAGGGGTTGAAGATACGCAGTATTTT
>TRBD1|many|TRBV12-5|TRBJ2-7
CASGTTEGAHFYEQYF
TGTGCTAGTGGAACCACAGAGGGGGCGCACTTCTACGAGCAGTACTTC
>TRBD1|.|TRBV5-1|TRBJ1-4
CASSLRGTGGSTNEKLFF
TGCGCCAGCAGCTTGCGCGGGACAGGAGGTTCAACTAATGAAAAACTGTTTTTT
>.|.|TRBV30|TRBJ2-1
CAWSWAGTLGHEQFF
TGTGCCTGGAGCTGGGCGGGGACCCTTGGGCATGAGCAGTTCTTC
>TRBD2|few|TRBV15|TRBJ2-1
CATSSPGLAGFNEQFF
TGTGCCACCAGCAGTCCGGGACTAGCGGGTTTTAATGAGCAGTTCTTC
>.|few|TRBV12-3/TRBV12-4|TRBJ2-3
CASSGGTGTDTQYF
TGTGCCAGCAGCGGGGGAACCGGCACAGATACGCAGTATTTT
>TRBD2|few|TRBV4-3|TRBJ2-5
CASSQEVGRGAGYQETQYF
TGCGCCAGCAGCCAAGAGGTTGGGCGCGGAGCGGGGTACCAAGAGACCCAGTACTTC
>TRBD1|few|TRBV3-1|TRBJ1-1
CASSSTGGGTEAFF
TGTGCCAGCAGCTCGACAGGGGGAGGCACTGAAGCTTTCTTT
>TRBD1|.|TRBV2|TRBJ2-7
CASRNRGPYEQYF
TGTGCCAGCAGGAACAGGGGCCCCTACGAGCAGTACTTC
>.|many|TRBV6-6|TRBJ1-5
CASVEAGGGQPQHF
TGTGCCAGCGTAGAAGCGGGGGGCGGTCAGCCCCAGCATTTT
>.|few|TRBV10-2|TRBJ2-7
CASSAGAGEQYF
TGCGCCAGCAGTGCGGGGGCAGGGGAGCAGTACTTC
>TRBD1|.|TRBV6-5|TRBJ2-5
CASSYPTGLGETQYF
TGTGCCAGCAGTTACCCGACAGGGCTCGGAGAGACCCAGTACTTC
>.|.|TRBV7-2|TRBJ1-2
CASSTTRVWGQRYGYTF
TGTGCCAGCAGCACCACCCGGGTGTGGGGACAACGCTATGGCTACACCTTC
>.|.|TRBV19|TRBJ1-2
CASSMIETANYGYTF
TGTGCCAGTAGTATGATTGAGACAGCTAACTATGGCTACACCTTC
>.|many|TRBV29-1|TRBJ2-6
CSVEVRGGISGANVLTF
TGCAGCGTTGAAGTTAGGGGGGGAATCTCTGGGGCCAACGTCCTGACTTTC
>.|few|TRBV18|TRBJ2-7
CASSASSRGSQNEQYF
TGTGCCAGCTCCGCTTCGTCCCGGGGCTCTCAGAACGAGCAGTACTTC
>TRBD1|many|TRBV4-2|TRBJ2-2
CASSQARGQDKFGELFF
TGTGCCAGCAGCCAAGCGAGGGGACAGGACAAATTCGGGGAGCTGTTTTTT
>.|.|TRBV18|TRBJ2-1
CASSPLPGYNEQFF
TGTGCCAGCTCACCATTACCCGGTTACAATGAGCAGTTCTTC
>.|many|TRBV5-1|TRBJ1-2
CASSLGQANYGYTF
TGCGCCAGCAGCTTGGGACAGGCTAACTATGGCTACACCTTC
>TRBD1|.|TRBV4-1|TRBJ1-5
CASSQTGYNSNQPQHF
TGCGCCAGCAGCCAGACAGGGTATAATAGCAATCAGCCCCAGCATTTT
>.|many|TRBV7-9|TRBJ1-6
CASRWPISYNSPLHF
TGTGCCAGCAGGTGGCCGATCTCCTATAATTCACCCCTCCACTTT
>.|.|TRBV29-1|TRBJ1-1
CSVRDLNTEAFF
TGCAGCGTTCGGGACCTGAACACTGAAGCTTTCTTT
>.|few|TRBV12-3/TRBV12-4|TRBJ1-5
CASSLSFQGQPQHF
TGTGCCAGCAGTTTAAGCTTTCAGGGGCAGCCCCAGCATTTT
>.|few|TRBV13|TRBJ2-1
CASSLWDEQFF
TGTGCCAGCAGCTTATGGGATGAGCAGTTCTTC
>.|many|TRBV6-5|TRBJ1-5
CASSYSKEVSNQPQHF
TGTGCCAGCAGTTACTCGAAGGAGGTTAGCAATCAGCCCCAGCATTTT
>.|.|TRBV7-6|TRBJ2-2
CASSLSSGGELFF
TGTGCCAGCAGCTTGTCCTCGGGGGGGGAGCTGTTTTTT
>.|many|TRBV5-6|TRBJ2-2
CASSLAREANTGELFF
TGTGCCAGCAGCTTGGCGAGGGAAGCGAACACCGGGGAGCTGTTTTTT
>.|many|TRBV4-1|TRBJ2-1
CASSQDLANSYNEQFF
TGCGCCAGCAGCCAAGATCTGGCGAACTCCTACAATGAGCAGTTCTTC
>TRBD1|few|TRBV10-3|TRBJ2-7
CAISTSSQGRSYEQYF
TGTGCCATCAGCACCTCATCACAGGGGAGATCCTACGAGCAGTACTTC